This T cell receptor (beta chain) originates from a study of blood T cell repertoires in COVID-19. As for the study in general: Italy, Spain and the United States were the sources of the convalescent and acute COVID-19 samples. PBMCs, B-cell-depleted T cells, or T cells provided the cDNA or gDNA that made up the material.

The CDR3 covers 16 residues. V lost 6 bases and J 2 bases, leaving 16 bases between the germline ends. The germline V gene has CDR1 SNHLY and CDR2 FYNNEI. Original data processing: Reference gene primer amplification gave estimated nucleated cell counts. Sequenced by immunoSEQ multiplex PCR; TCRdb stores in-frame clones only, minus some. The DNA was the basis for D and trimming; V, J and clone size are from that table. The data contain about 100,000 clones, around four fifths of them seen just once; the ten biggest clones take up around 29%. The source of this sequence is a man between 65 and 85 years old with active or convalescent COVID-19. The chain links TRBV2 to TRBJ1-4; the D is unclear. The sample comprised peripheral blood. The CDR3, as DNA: TGTGCCAGCAGGAGGCCTCGGGGAGAGACTAATGAAAAACTGTTTTTT. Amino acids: CASRRPRGETNEKLFF.